Presented here are 5 T cell receptor beta chains from one specimen sequenced in a study of T cell responses to AZD1222 COVID-19 vaccine. The repertoire was sequenced with immunoSEQ multiplex PCR; TCRdb's copy has only in-frame clones and lacks some. The profile shows around 120,000 clones, more than 85% of them singletons. The sequences come from peripheral blood, collected on day 0 of AZD1222 vaccination. The receptor source for this set is an adult in good health.

The chain carries TRBV30 and TRBJ2-3, with D unclear. CDR3 length: 12 amino acids. CDR1 and CDR2 (germline): GTSNPN, SVGIG (reference sequence). Trimming removed 0 bases from V and 0 bases from J, with 1 base in between. CDR3 nucleotide sequence: TGTGCCTGGAGTGTAAGCACAGATACGCAGTATTTT. Translation gives CAWSVSTDTQYF. The variable domain in full, with the rest retrieved from reference TRBV30 and TRBJ2-3, is SQTIHQWPATLVQPVGSPLSLECTVEGTSNPNLYWYRQAAGRGLQLLFYSVGIGQISSEVPQNLSASRPQDRQFILSSKKLLLSDSGFYLCAWSVSTDTQYFGPGTRLTVL.

The chain couples TRBV27 to TRBJ2-7; D possibly corresponds to TRBD2 (5 bases). Germline CDR1 MNHEY, CDR2 SMNVEV (reference sequence). This CDR3 region has 14 residues. Trimming removed 1 base at V and 3 bases at J, with 10 bases between. Here the CDR3 reads CASSLLGLDYEQYF. The CDR3 nucleotides read TGTGCCAGCAGTTTATTAGGACTCGACTACGAGCAGTACTTC.

The chain recombines TRBV28 with TRBJ2-7; no reliable D call. The germline CDR1 and CDR2 sequences are MDHEN and SYDVKM. V gave up 6 bases and J gave up 2 bases, with 8 bases separating them. The CDR3 is 12 amino acids. CDR3 region: CASSTTAYEQYF. The DNA for the CDR3 is TGTGCCAGCAGCACAACAGCCTACGAGCAGTACTTC.

V gene TRBV11-2 combines with J gene TRBJ2-2; TRBD2 is a possible D gene (5 bases). Germline V lookup: CDR1 SGHAT, CDR2 FQNNGV. V lost 6 bases and J lost 6, with 11 bases in between. The CDR3 contains 13 residues. In nucleotides, the CDR3 is TGTGCCAGCAGTTTCTCCGGGGCCGGGGAGCTGTTTTTT. This codes for CASSFSGAGELFF.

The V gene is TRBV28, the J gene TRBJ1-2; D not resolved. Trimming shortened V by 5 bases and J by 4 bases, and 17 bases separated the two germline ends. This CDR3 comprises 15 residues. CDR1 is MDHEN, CDR2 SYDVKM, per germline. CDR3 amino acids: CASSPAWEGGYGYTF. The DNA of the CDR3 is TGTGCCAGCAGTCCCGCATGGGAGGGCGGCTATGGCTACACCTTC.